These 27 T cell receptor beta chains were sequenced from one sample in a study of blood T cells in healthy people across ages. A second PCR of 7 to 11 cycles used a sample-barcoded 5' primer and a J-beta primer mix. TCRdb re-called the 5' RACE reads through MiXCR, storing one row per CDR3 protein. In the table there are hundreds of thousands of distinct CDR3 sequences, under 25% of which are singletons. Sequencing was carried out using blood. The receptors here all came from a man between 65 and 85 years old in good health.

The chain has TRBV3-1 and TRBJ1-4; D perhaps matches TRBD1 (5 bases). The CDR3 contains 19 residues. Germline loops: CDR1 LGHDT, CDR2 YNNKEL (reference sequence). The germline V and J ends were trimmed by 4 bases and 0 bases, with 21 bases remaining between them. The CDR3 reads CASSPLGGQGGATNEKLFF. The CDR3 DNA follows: TGTGCCAGCAGCCCTCTGGGTGGTCAGGGCGGAGCAACTAATGAAAAACTGTTTTTT.

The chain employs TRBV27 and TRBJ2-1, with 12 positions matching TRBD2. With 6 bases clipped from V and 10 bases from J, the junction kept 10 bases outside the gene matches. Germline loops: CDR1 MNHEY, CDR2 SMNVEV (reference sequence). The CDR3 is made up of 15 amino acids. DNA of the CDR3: TGTGCCAGCAGAAAAGCAGGACTAGCGGGAAGAGAGCAGTTCTTC. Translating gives CASRKAGLAGREQFF.

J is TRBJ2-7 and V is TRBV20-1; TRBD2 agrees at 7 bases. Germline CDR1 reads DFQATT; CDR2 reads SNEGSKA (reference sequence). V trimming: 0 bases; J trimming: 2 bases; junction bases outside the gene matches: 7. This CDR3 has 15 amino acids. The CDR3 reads CSARDPTSATYEQYF. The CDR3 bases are TGCAGTGCTAGAGATCCTACTAGCGCAACCTACGAGCAGTACTTC.

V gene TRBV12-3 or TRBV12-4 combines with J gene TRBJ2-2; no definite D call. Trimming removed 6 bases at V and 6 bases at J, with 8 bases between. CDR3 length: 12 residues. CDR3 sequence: CASSRIAGELFF. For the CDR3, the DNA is TGTGCCAGCAGCCGTATAGCCGGGGAGCTGTTTTTT.

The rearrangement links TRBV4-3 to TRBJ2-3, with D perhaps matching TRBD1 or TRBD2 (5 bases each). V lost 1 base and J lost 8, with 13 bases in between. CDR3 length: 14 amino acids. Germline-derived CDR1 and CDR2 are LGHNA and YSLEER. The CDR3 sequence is CASSQAPGTGTQYF. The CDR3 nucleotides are TGCGCCAGCAGCCAAGCGCCGGGGACCGGTACGCAGTATTTT.

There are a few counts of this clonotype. Here the CDR3 reads CASSLRGLASDEQFF. The CDR3 DNA follows: TGTGCCAGCAGCTTAAGGGGCCTAGCGAGCGATGAGCAGTTCTTC. The chain uses TRBV7-8 and TRBJ2-1; D may be TRBD2 (6 bases). V was cut by 2 bases and J by 8 bases, with 16 bases left in between. The CDR3 is made up of 15 amino acids. The germline CDR1 and CDR2 sequences are SGHVS and FQNEAQ.

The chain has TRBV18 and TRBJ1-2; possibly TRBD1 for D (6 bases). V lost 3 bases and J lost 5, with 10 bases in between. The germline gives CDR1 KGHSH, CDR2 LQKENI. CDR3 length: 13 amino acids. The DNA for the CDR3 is TGTGCCAGCTCACCTGACAGGCAATATGGCTACACCTTC. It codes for CASSPDRQYGYTF. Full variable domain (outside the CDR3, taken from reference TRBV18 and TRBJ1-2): NAGVMQNPRHLVRRRGQEARLRCSPMKGHSHVYWYRQLPEEGLKFMVYLQKENIIDESGMPKERFSAEFPKEGPSILRIQQVVRGDSAAYFCASSPDRQYGYTFGSGTRLTVV.

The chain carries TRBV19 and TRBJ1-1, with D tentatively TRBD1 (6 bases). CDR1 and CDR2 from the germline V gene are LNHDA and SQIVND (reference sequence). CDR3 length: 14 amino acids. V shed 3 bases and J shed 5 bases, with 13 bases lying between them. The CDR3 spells CASSILAGETEAFF. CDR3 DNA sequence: TGTGCCAGTAGTATTCTCGCAGGGGAGACTGAAGCTTTCTTT.

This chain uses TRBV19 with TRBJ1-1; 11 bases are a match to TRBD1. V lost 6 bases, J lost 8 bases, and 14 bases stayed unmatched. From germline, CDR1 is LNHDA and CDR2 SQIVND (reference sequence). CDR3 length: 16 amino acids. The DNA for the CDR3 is TGTGCCAGTAGCAACGGACAGGGGGCGTTATTGACCGAAGCTTTCTTT. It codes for CASSNGQGALLTEAFF.

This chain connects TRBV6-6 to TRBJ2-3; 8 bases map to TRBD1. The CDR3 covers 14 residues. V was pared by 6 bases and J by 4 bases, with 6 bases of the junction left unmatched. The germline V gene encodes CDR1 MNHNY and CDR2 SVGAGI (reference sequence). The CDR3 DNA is TGTGCCAGCAGCGGACAGGGTCGTCCAGATACGCAGTATTTT. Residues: CASSGQGRPDTQYF.

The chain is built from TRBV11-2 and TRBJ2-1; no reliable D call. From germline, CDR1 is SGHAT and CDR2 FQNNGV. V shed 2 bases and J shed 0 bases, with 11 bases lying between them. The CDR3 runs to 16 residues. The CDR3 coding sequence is TGTGCCAGCAGCTTATTTGACATGAGCTCCTACAATGAGCAGTTCTTC. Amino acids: CASSLFDMSSYNEQFF.

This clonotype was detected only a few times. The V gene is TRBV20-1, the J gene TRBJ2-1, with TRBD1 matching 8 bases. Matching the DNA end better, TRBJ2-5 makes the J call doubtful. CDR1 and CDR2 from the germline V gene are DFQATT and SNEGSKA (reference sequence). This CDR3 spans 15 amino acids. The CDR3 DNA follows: TGCAGTGCTAGAGATCCCGGACAGGGAGCGGAGACCCAGTACTTC. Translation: CSARDPGQGAETQYF.

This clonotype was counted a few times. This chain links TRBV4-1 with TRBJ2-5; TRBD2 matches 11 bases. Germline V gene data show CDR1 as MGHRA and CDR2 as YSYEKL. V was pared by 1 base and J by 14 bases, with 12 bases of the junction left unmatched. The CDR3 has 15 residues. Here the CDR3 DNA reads TGCGCCAGCAGCCAAGTCATTGGGACTAGCGGACCCTTATACTTC. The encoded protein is CASSQVIGTSGPLYF.

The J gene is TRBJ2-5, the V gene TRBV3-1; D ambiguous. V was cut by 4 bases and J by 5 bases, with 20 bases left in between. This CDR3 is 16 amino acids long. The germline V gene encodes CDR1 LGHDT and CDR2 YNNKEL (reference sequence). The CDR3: CASSPQIGEYGETQYF. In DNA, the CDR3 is TGTGCCAGCAGCCCTCAAATCGGCGAATACGGGGAGACCCAGTACTTC.

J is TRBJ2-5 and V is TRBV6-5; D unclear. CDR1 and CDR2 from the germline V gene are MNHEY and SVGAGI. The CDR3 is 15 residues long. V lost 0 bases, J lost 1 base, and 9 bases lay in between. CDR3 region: CASSYSIVPQETQYF. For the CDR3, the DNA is TGTGCCAGCAGTTACTCGATAGTCCCCCAAGAGACCCAGTACTTC.

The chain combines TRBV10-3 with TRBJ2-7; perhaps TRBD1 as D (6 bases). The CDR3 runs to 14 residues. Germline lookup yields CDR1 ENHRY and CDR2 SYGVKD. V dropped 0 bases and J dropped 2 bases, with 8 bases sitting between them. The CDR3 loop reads CAISESKGAYEQYF. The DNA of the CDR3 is TGTGCCATCAGTGAGTCGAAGGGGGCCTACGAGCAGTACTTC.

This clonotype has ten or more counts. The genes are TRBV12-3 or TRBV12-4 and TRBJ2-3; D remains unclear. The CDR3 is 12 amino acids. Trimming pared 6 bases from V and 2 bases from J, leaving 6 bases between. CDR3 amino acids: CASSPPTDTQYF. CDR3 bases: TGTGCCAGCAGCCCCCCCACAGATACGCAGTATTTT.

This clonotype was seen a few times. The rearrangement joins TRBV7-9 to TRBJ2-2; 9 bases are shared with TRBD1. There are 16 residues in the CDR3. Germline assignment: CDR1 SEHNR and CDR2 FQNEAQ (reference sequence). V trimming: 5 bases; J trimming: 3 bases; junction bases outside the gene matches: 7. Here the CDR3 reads CASSLGQGRYTGELFF. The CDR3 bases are TGTGCCAGCAGCCTAGGACAGGGGCGATACACCGGGGAGCTGTTTTTT.

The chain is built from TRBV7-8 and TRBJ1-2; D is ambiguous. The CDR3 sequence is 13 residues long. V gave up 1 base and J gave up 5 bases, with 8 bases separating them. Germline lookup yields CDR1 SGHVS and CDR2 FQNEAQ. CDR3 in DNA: TGTGCCAGCAGCTTAGAGCGGCCGTATGGCTACACCTTC. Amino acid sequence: CASSLERPYGYTF.

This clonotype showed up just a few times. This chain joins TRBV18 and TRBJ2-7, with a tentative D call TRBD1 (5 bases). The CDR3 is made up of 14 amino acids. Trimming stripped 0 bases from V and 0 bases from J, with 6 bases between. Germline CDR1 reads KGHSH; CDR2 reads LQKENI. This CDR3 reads CASSPPTDSYEQYF. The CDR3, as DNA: TGTGCCAGCTCACCACCGACAGACTCCTACGAGCAGTACTTC.

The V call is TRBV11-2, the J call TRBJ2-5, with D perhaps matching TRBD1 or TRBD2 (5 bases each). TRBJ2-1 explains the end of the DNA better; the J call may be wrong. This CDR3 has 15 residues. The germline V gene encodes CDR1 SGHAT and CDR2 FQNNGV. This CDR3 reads CASTPGPRLYNEQFF. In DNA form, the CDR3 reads TGTGCCAGCACCCCGGGACCCCGACTTTACAATGAGCAGTTCTTC.

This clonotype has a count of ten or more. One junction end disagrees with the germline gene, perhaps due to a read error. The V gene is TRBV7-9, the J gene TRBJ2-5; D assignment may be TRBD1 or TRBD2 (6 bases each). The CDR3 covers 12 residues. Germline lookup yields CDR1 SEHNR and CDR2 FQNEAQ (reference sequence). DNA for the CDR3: TGTGCCAGCAGCTTAGAGGGGGGACCCCCGAACTTC. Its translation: CASSLEGGPPNF.

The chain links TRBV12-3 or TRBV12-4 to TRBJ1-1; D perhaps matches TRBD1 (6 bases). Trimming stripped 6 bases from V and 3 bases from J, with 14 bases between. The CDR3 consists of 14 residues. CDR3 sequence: CASSPTTGYTEAFF. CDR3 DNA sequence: TGTGCCAGCAGCCCGACAACAGGGTACACTGAAGCTTTCTTT.

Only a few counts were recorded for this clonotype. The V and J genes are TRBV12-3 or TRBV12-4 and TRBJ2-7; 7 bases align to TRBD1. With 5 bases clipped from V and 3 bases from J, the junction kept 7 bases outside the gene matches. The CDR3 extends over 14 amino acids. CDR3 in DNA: TGTGCCAGCAGTATCTCCGGACAGGACTACGAGCAGTACTTC. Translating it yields CASSISGQDYEQYF.

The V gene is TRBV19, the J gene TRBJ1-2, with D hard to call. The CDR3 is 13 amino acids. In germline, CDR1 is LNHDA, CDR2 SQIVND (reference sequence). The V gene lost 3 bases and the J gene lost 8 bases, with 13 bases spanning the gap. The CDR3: CASSIEAYNGYTF. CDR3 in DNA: TGTGCCAGTAGTATCGAGGCTTATAACGGCTACACCTTC.

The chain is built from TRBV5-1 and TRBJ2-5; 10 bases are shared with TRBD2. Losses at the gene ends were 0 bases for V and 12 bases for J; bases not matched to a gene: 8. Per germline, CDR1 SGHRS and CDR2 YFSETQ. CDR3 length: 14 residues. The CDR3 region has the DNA TGCGCCAGCAGCTTGGAGAGTAGCGGGAGGCAAGAGTACTTC. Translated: CASSLESSGRQEYF.

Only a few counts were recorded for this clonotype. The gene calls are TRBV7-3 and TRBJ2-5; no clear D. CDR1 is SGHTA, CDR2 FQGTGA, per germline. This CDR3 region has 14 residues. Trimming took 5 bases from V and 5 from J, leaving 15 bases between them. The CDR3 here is CASSPSPGMETQYF. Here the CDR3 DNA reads TGTGCCAGCAGCCCTTCTCCGGGCATGGAGACCCAGTACTTC. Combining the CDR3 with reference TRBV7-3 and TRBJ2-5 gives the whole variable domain GAGVSQTPSNKVTEKGKYVELRCDPISGHTALYWYRQSLGQGPEFLIYFQGTGAADDSGLPNDRFFAVRPEGSVSTLKIQRTERGDSAVYLCASSPSPGMETQYFGPGTRLLVL.